One and the same sample provided the 19 T cell receptor beta chains below, sequenced in a study of human thymus T cells. Thymic resections from corrective heart surgery supplied the tissue. The protocol was immunoSEQ multiplex PCR, while the TCRdb copy is restricted to in-frame clones and leaves out a portion. Among around 120,000 clones listed, over 85% were seen once. Specimen: thymus tissue. The receptors originated from a boy in the first two years of life with a congenital heart defect but otherwise immunologically healthy.

The chain recombines TRBV5-1 with TRBJ1-2; weak D call: TRBD1 (5 bases). V dropped 2 bases and J dropped 7 bases, with 9 bases sitting between them. This CDR3 contains 12 residues. Per the germline V gene, CDR1 is SGHRS and CDR2 is YFSETQ. The CDR3 region is CASSLGEFGYTF. The CDR3 nucleotides are TGCGCCAGCAGCTTAGGGGAATTTGGCTACACCTTC.

This clone appeared a single time. The rearrangement joins TRBV7-9 to TRBJ2-7; 9 nucleotides line up with TRBD1. The CDR3 has 14 amino acids. The trim removed 2 bases at V and 7 bases at J, leaving 6 bases unmatched. The germline gives CDR1 SEHNR, CDR2 FQNEAQ (reference sequence). CDR3 nucleotide sequence: TGTGCCAGCAGCTTAACGGACAGGGGAGATGAGCAGTACTTC. It codes for CASSLTDRGDEQYF.

The chain carries TRBV15 and TRBJ2-7, with 7 nucleotides matching TRBD1. Germline V gives CDR1 LNHNV, CDR2 YYDKDF (reference sequence). Trimming took 5 bases from V and 1 from J; bases not matched to a gene: 5. The CDR3 runs to 14 residues. The CDR3, as DNA: TGTGCCACCAGCTGCGTCAGGGGGTCCTACGAGCAGTACTTC. Its protein product is CATSCVRGSYEQYF.

The chain uses TRBV19 and TRBJ1-2, with TRBD1 identical over 11 bases. This CDR3 spans 15 amino acids. J gave up 2 bases and V 5 bases, and 4 bases lay outside the gene matches. CDR1 is LNHDA and CDR2 is SQIVND in the germline V gene (reference sequence). DNA for the CDR3: TGTGCCAGTAGTCTGAGGGACAGGGGGAACTATGGCTACACCTTC. It yields the protein CASSLRDRGNYGYTF. The complete variable domain, with remaining parts taken from reference TRBV19 and TRBJ1-2, reads DGGITQSPKYLFRKEGQNVTLSCEQNLNHDAMYWYRQDPGQGLRLIYYSQIVNDFQKGDIAEGYSVSREKKESFPLTVTSAQKNPTAFYLCASSLRDRGNYGYTFGSGTRLTVV.

The chain has TRBV4-1 and TRBJ1-2; D might be TRBD1 (6 bases). The germline V gene encodes CDR1 MGHRA and CDR2 YSYEKL. V dropped 1 base and J dropped 4 bases, with 13 bases sitting between them. CDR3 length: 15 residues. The CDR3 sequence: CASSQGKGTTYGYTF. The CDR3 DNA reads TGCGCCAGCAGCCAAGGAAAAGGGACAACCTATGGCTACACCTTC.

This chain connects TRBV15 to TRBJ1-2; 9 nucleotides agree with TRBD1. V shed 5 bases and J 4 bases; nucleotides not matched to a gene: 5. The V gene's germline CDR1 is LNHNV and CDR2 YYDKDF (reference sequence). The CDR3 runs to 14 residues. The CDR3 DNA follows: TGTGCCACCAGCGTCCGGGACAGGGTCTATGGCTACACCTTC. Translating it yields CATSVRDRVYGYTF.

V and J are TRBV4-2 and TRBJ2-1; TRBD2 aligns across 10 bases. Germline V gene sequence: CDR1 LGHNA, CDR2 YNFKEQ. With 3 bases clipped from V and 8 bases from J, the junction kept 4 bases outside the gene matches. The CDR3 is 14 residues long. The chain's CDR3 is CASSHSGGEDEQFF. CDR3 sequence (DNA): TGTGCCAGCAGCCACAGCGGGGGGGAGGATGAGCAGTTCTTC.

CDR3 protein: CASSDRLAGGETQYF. The CDR3 DNA sequence: TGTGCCAGCAGCGATAGACTAGCGGGGGGTGAGACCCAGTACTTC. V usage is TRBV11-1 and J usage is TRBJ2-5; TRBD2 agrees at 13 bases. The V and J ends lost 5 bases and 5 bases, in that order; junction bases with no gene match: 5. The CDR3 loop spans 15 amino acids. The germline V gene encodes CDR1 SGHAT and CDR2 FQDESV (reference sequence).

The chain recombines TRBV5-6 with TRBJ2-7, with D unresolved. Trimming took 6 bases from V and 4 from J, leaving 29 bases between them. CDR3 length equals 18 residues. CDR1 and CDR2 from the germline V gene are SGHDT and YYEEEE. The CDR3 spells CASTQRTEPSSHQYEQYF. In DNA form, the CDR3 reads TGTGCCAGCACCCAACGGACGGAGCCCTCGTCCCACCAATACGAGCAGTACTTC.

This sequence joins TRBV10-3 and TRBJ1-3; D is unclear. Germline CDR1 reads ENHRY; CDR2 reads SYGVKD. CDR3 length: 13 residues. Between the trimmed V and J ends, which lost 10 bases and 1 base, there was a span of 11 bases. CDR3 residues: CATLGRSGNTIYF. The CDR3 DNA follows: TGTGCCACCCTTGGGAGGTCTGGAAACACCATATATTTT.

The chain joins TRBV19 to TRBJ1-2; 9 positions agree with TRBD1. Germline assignment: CDR1 LNHDA and CDR2 SQIVND (reference sequence). The CDR3 loop spans 16 amino acids. The J segment lost 5 bases and the V segment lost 7 bases, leaving 14 bases of the junction unmatched. The chain's CDR3 is CASTPTTGGRGYGYTF. The CDR3 DNA follows: TGTGCCAGTACCCCGACCACAGGGGGCCGGGGGTATGGCTACACCTTC. The full variable domain, its missing parts supplied by reference TRBV19 and TRBJ1-2, is DGGITQSPKYLFRKEGQNVTLSCEQNLNHDAMYWYRQDPGQGLRLIYYSQIVNDFQKGDIAEGYSVSREKKESFPLTVTSAQKNPTAFYLCASTPTTGGRGYGYTFGSGTRLTVV.

This clone was recorded only once. This chain links TRBV5-1 with TRBJ1-1; D is unclear. This CDR3 spans 14 amino acids. The germline V and J ends were trimmed by 0 bases and 1 base, with 7 bases remaining between them. In germline, CDR1 is SGHRS, CDR2 YFSETQ. CDR3 nucleotide sequence: TGCGCCAGCAGCTTGGGACTCTCGAACACTGAAGCTTTCTTT. Translated, it gives CASSLGLSNTEAFF.

This sequence joins TRBV14 and TRBJ2-1; D might be TRBD2 (6 bases). V lost 3 bases to trimming and J lost 11 bases, with 11 bases between them. Germline CDR1 is SGHDN and CDR2 is FVKESK. The CDR3 extends over 12 amino acids. This CDR3 is CASSQGTLKQFF. The CDR3, as DNA: TGTGCCAGCAGCCAGGGGACTTTGAAGCAGTTCTTC.

The rearrangement uses TRBV5-1 and TRBJ2-4; 10 nucleotides align to TRBD2. The CDR3 has 15 amino acids. Trimming took 1 base from V and 4 from J; bases not matched to a gene: 2. In germline, CDR1 is SGHRS, CDR2 YFSETQ. As DNA, the CDR3 is TGCGCCAGCAGCTTGCTAGCGGGGGATAAAAACATTCAGTACTTC. Its protein is CASSLLAGDKNIQYF.

This clone was recorded once. V gene TRBV10-1 combines with J gene TRBJ2-7, with 9 bases fitting TRBD2. Germline CDR1 reads WNHNN; CDR2 reads SYGVQD (reference sequence). There are 16 residues in the CDR3. V dropped 6 bases and J dropped 0; count of bases not matched to a gene: 9. CDR3 DNA sequence: TGCGCCAGCAGGACTCATAGCGGGGGCCTCTCCTACGAGCAGTACTTC. Translated, it gives CASRTHSGGLSYEQYF.

The chain couples TRBV25-1 to TRBJ1-2, with TRBD1 identical over 10 bases. The CDR3 loop spans 15 amino acids. In germline, CDR1 is MGHDK, CDR2 SYGVNS. Trimming at V came to 1 base and at J to 6 bases, leaving 5 bases not matched to a gene. In nucleotides, the CDR3 is TGTGCCAGCAGTGAATCCGGGACAGGGGTGCATGGCTACACCTTC. Encoded protein: CASSESGTGVHGYTF.

This clone has just one count. The V and J genes are TRBV6-5 and TRBJ2-1; D gene unclear. The germline V gene encodes CDR1 MNHEY and CDR2 SVGAGI. V lost 4 bases to trimming and J lost 4 bases, with 8 bases between them. The length of the CDR3 is 13 residues. The CDR3 DNA follows: TGTGCCAGCAGTTCTCCTTTTTACAATGAGCAGTTCTTC. Its translation is CASSSPFYNEQFF.

V is TRBV4-1 and J is TRBJ2-3, with 15 bases identical to TRBD2. The CDR3 totals 22 residues. Germline V gives CDR1 MGHRA, CDR2 YSYEKL. Trimming at V came to 0 bases and at J to 0 bases, leaving 13 bases not matched to a gene. CDR3 amino acids: CASSQEFTDGLAGGTSTDTQYF. CDR3 sequence (DNA): TGCGCCAGCAGCCAAGAGTTTACTGATGGACTAGCGGGGGGGACTAGCACAGATACGCAGTATTTT.

The rearrangement joins TRBV14 to TRBJ1-2; maybe TRBD1 (6 bases). V lost 0 bases and J 2 bases, leaving 16 bases between the germline ends. CDR3 length: 17 amino acids. Germline V lookup: CDR1 SGHDN, CDR2 FVKESK. Here the CDR3 reads CASSQDPAGALNYGYTF. In DNA, the CDR3 is TGTGCCAGCAGCCAAGATCCTGCAGGGGCGTTGAACTATGGCTACACCTTC.